The next 27 T cell receptor beta chains were all read from a single sample in a study of CD8 T cells in Susac syndrome. Random hexamers served to reverse transcribe about 0.5 to 1 ug RNA. Each CDR3 protein is one row after TCRdb ran MiXCR on the immunoSEQ multiplex PCR reads. The table lists around 280,000 distinct CDR3 sequences, roughly 84% of them singletons. The material sequenced was CD8+ T cells from PBMCs. These receptor sequences come from a human donor with multiple sclerosis.

The rearrangement uses TRBV12-3 or TRBV12-4 and TRBJ2-3, with 9 positions matching TRBD2. V shed 10 bases, J shed 5 bases, and the junction held 19 bases outside the gene matches. This CDR3 has 17 amino acids. The CDR3: CATFTLGGRAVEDTQYF. CDR3 coding DNA: TGTGCCACCTTCACTCTGGGCGGGAGGGCCGTAGAAGATACGCAGTATTTT.

This rearrangement joins TRBV9 to TRBJ2-7; 9 bases agree with TRBD2. CDR1 is SGDLS and CDR2 is YYNGEE in the germline V gene. V lost 5 bases, J lost 6 bases, and 12 bases stayed unmatched. The CDR3 runs 15 residues. CDR3 in amino acids: CASSASSGSRSEQYF. CDR3 nucleotide sequence: TGTGCCAGCAGTGCCAGTAGCGGGAGTCGATCCGAGCAGTACTTC.

V usage is TRBV27 and J usage is TRBJ2-7, with 14 bases matching TRBD2. Germline lookup yields CDR1 MNHEY and CDR2 SMNVEV (reference sequence). CDR3 length equals 15 residues. V dropped 5 bases and J dropped 7; count of bases not matched to a gene: 7. CDR3 in amino acids: CASSPGTSGRGEQYF. As DNA, the CDR3 is TGTGCCAGCAGTCCCGGGACTAGCGGGAGAGGTGAGCAGTACTTC.

The gene calls are TRBV27 and TRBJ2-5, with 9 nucleotides matching TRBD1. V dropped 5 bases and J dropped 5; count of bases not matched to a gene: 12. CDR3 length: 16 amino acids. Germline V gene lookup returns CDR1 MNHEY and CDR2 SMNVEV (reference sequence). CDR3 region: CASSPGPGQGVETQYF. CDR3 sequence (DNA): TGTGCCAGCAGTCCAGGACCGGGACAGGGTGTGGAGACCCAGTACTTC.

In its sample, this clonotype was seen a few times. The gene calls are TRBV5-1 and TRBJ1-1, with TRBD1 identical over 7 bases. Germline V CDR1 and CDR2: SGHRS, YFSETQ. Germline trimming cut 0 bases from V and 2 bases from J; bases unmatched to any gene: 1. The CDR3 sequence is 14 residues long. The CDR3 nucleotides are TGCGCCAGCAGCTTGGGGGACAGTAACACTGAAGCTTTCTTT. Protein: CASSLGDSNTEAFF.

This chain joins TRBV10-2 and TRBJ2-1, with D perhaps given as TRBD1 or TRBD2 (5 bases each). Trimming took off 3 bases at V and 1 base at J, with 13 bases between the two ends. This CDR3 is 16 amino acids long. Germline CDR1 and CDR2: WSHSY and SAAADI. CDR3 sequence reads: CASSELGRPSYNEQFF. As DNA, the CDR3 is TGCGCCAGCAGTGAACTGGGACGGCCTTCCTACAATGAGCAGTTCTTC.

This rearrangement joins TRBV5-6 to TRBJ2-2; D gene ambiguous. This CDR3 comprises 12 residues. Trimming took 3 bases from V and 17 from J, leaving 17 bases between them. Germline lookup yields CDR1 SGHDT and CDR2 YYEEEE. The CDR3 here is CASSWGLSPEFF. The CDR3 DNA reads as TGTGCCAGCAGCTGGGGTCTCTCACCGGAATTTTTT.

V is TRBV5-6 and J is TRBJ2-7; 9 bases agree with TRBD2. J was trimmed by 3 bases and V by 4 bases; bases with no gene match: 17. This CDR3 region has 18 residues. Germline V gene sequence: CDR1 SGHDT, CDR2 YYEEEE. The CDR3 nucleotides read TGTGCCAGCAGCGGGGGGAGTAGGACTAGCGCCAGTCTCTACGAGCAGTACTTC. Translated: CASSGGSRTSASLYEQYF. The whole variable domain, filled in from reference TRBV5-6 and TRBJ2-7, reads DAGVTQSPTHLIKTRGQQVTLRCSPKSGHDTVSWYQQALGQGPQFIFQYYEEEERQRGNFPDRFSGHQFPNYSSELNVNALLLGDSALYLCASSGGSRTSASLYEQYFGPGTRLTVT.

The chain is built from TRBV27 and TRBJ2-1; D uncertain. V was pared by 3 bases and J by 8 bases, with 5 bases between. CDR1 is MNHEY, CDR2 SMNVEV, per germline (reference sequence). This CDR3 is built from 11 residues. Written as DNA, the CDR3 is TGTGCCAGCAGTTTCGGCTATGAGCAGTTCTTC. It codes for CASSFGYEQFF.

The V call is TRBV28, the J call TRBJ1-2; D unclear. This CDR3 contains 14 residues. Trimming removed 3 bases at V and 3 bases at J, with 11 bases between. Germline V lookup: CDR1 MDHEN, CDR2 SYDVKM. Here the CDR3 DNA reads TGTGCCAGCAGTTTGAATCCCGGGGACTATGGCTACACCTTC. This translates into CASSLNPGDYGYTF.

CDR3 sequence reads: CASSPRGNDQPQHF. DNA of the CDR3: TGTGCCAGCAGTCCCCGGGGTAACGACCAGCCCCAGCATTTT. V gene TRBV12-3 or TRBV12-4 combines with J gene TRBJ1-5, with D uncertain. CDR3 size: 14 residues. V was pared by 5 bases and J by 7 bases, with 15 bases between.

This clonotype was observed a handful of times. This chain links TRBV12-3 or TRBV12-4 with TRBJ1-1; perhaps TRBD1 as D (5 bases). Between the trimmed V and J ends, which lost 3 bases and 4 bases, there was a span of 9 bases. This CDR3 has 13 residues. CDR3 bases: TGTGCCAGCAGTTTGTCCAGGGCCACTGAAGCTTTCTTT. Its translation is CASSLSRATEAFF.

V gene TRBV7-9 combines with J gene TRBJ2-1; no clear D gene. The CDR3 has 15 residues. The germline V and J ends were trimmed by 8 bases and 8 bases, with 22 bases remaining between them. CDR1 is SEHNR and CDR2 is FQNEAQ in the germline V gene (reference sequence). In DNA, the CDR3 is TGTGCCAGCGCCCCCGCCTTCAATAAGGACGATGAGCAGTTCTTC. The encoded protein is CASAPAFNKDDEQFF. Full variable domain (outside the CDR3, taken from reference TRBV7-9 and TRBJ2-1): DTGVSQNPRHKITKRGQNVTFRCDPISEHNRLYWYRQTLGQGPEFLTYFQNEAQLEKSRLLSDRFSAERPKGSFSTLEIQRTEQGDSAMYLCASAPAFNKDDEQFFGPGTRLTVL.

V usage is TRBV27 and J usage is TRBJ2-7, with a tentative D call TRBD2 (5 bases). The CDR3 consists of 14 residues. CDR1 and CDR2 from the germline V gene are MNHEY and SMNVEV (reference sequence). The V and J ends lost 6 bases and 1 base respectively, with 13 bases between them. The CDR3 DNA reads TGTGCCAGCAGACCGGGGTCGCCTTCCTACGAGCAGTACTTC. It is translated as CASRPGSPSYEQYF.

This clonotype was observed a single time. Lacking the conserved final phenylalanine or tryptophan, this CDR3 likely reflects a read error. This chain links TRBV18 with TRBJ1-1; D ambiguous. Trimming took 6 bases from V and 0 from J, leaving 11 bases between them. The CDR3 is made up of 14 amino acids. Germline CDR1 KGHSH, CDR2 LQKENI. CDR3 sequence (DNA): TGTGCCAGCTCTCCGGATGAGATGAACACTGAAGCTTTCCTT. This gives the protein CASSPDEMNTEAFL.

The rearrangement uses TRBV20-1 and TRBJ1-1; weak D call: TRBD1 (5 bases). The CDR3 consists of 10 residues. Trimming removed 6 bases from V and 11 bases from J, with 13 bases in between. CDR1 is DFQATT and CDR2 is SNEGSKA in the germline V gene (reference sequence). DNA for the CDR3: TGCAGTGCCAAAGATGGGGGGGCTTTCTTT. Protein sequence: CSAKDGGAFF.

This chain joins TRBV25-1 and TRBJ2-1; 9 nucleotides align to TRBD1. This CDR3 region has 16 residues. With V trimmed by 2 bases and J by 5 bases, 7 bases remained unmatched. CDR1 is MGHDK and CDR2 is SYGVNS in the germline V gene. The CDR3 spells CASSEPTGTGHNEQFF. Written as DNA, the CDR3 is TGTGCCAGCAGTGAACCTACCGGGACAGGGCACAATGAGCAGTTCTTC.

Remarks on this clonotype: The limits of the CDR3 on the DNA are not certain, so only TCRdb's listed CDR3 is given. The rearrangement links TRBV20-1 to TRBJ1-2; TRBD1 was called by the table and not checked on the DNA. The CDR3 is 9 residues long, counting both termini. Germline CDR1 reads DFQATT; CDR2 reads SNEGSKA (reference sequence). The CDR3 reads CSAWAPGTF.

The genes are TRBV27 and TRBJ1-2, with 7 bases matching TRBD1. CDR1 is MNHEY and CDR2 is SMNVEV in the germline V gene (reference sequence). V was pared by 3 bases and J by 7 bases, with 5 bases of the junction left unmatched. CDR3 length: 13 residues. The CDR3 region is CASSFGRTGGYTF. The CDR3 coding sequence is TGTGCCAGCAGTTTTGGCAGGACAGGTGGCTACACCTTC.

The V gene is TRBV3-1, the J gene TRBJ1-3, with D possibly matching TRBD1 (6 bases). Germline V lookup: CDR1 LGHDT, CDR2 YNNKEL (reference sequence). Trimming took 8 bases from V and 2 from J, leaving 19 bases between them. CDR3 length equals 16 residues. DNA for the CDR3: TGTGCCAGCTATAACCACCAGGGGAGGACTGGAAACACCATATATTTT. Its translation is CASYNHQGRTGNTIYF.

This clonotype has just one count. The rearrangement joins TRBV29-1 to TRBJ2-2, with D possibly being TRBD1 (6 bases). Germline CDR1 and CDR2: SQVTM and ANQGSEA. Trimming pared 6 bases from V and 6 bases from J, leaving 11 bases between. The CDR3 runs 12 residues. CDR3 nucleotide sequence: TGCAGCGTCTACAGGGAGTCCGGGGAGCTGTTTTTT. Its translation is CSVYRESGELFF.

V is TRBV19 and J is TRBJ1-1, with TRBD1 as a possible D gene (6 bases). The V end lost 3 bases, the J end lost 4 bases, and 12 bases lay between the germline ends. The CDR3 loop spans 14 amino acids. Germline CDR1 reads LNHDA; CDR2 reads SQIVND (reference sequence). The CDR3 DNA follows: TGTGCCAGTAGTATTTTCGCGACAGGCACTGAAGCTTTCTTT. Residues: CASSIFATGTEAFF.

This chain connects TRBV19 to TRBJ1-1; possibly TRBD1 for D (5 bases). V lost 3 bases to trimming and J lost 4 bases, with 9 bases between them. The length of the CDR3 is 13 residues. Germline CDR1 reads LNHDA; CDR2 reads SQIVND (reference sequence). DNA for the CDR3: TGTGCCAGTAGTATCTATCAGGGCACTGAAGCTTTCTTT. It encodes CASSIYQGTEAFF. Full variable domain (outside the CDR3, taken from reference TRBV19 and TRBJ1-1): DGGITQSPKYLFRKEGQNVTLSCEQNLNHDAMYWYRQDPGQGLRLIYYSQIVNDFQKGDIAEGYSVSREKKESFPLTVTSAQKNPTAFYLCASSIYQGTEAFFGQGTRLTVV.

This clonotype was counted once. This chain uses TRBV27 with TRBJ2-7, with a possible D match to TRBD2 (6 bases). The CDR3 is 16 residues long. Germline V CDR1 and CDR2: MNHEY, SMNVEV (reference sequence). V dropped 5 bases and J dropped 5 bases, with 22 bases sitting between them. CDR3 region: CASSRIPGLGLDEQYF. As DNA, the CDR3 is TGTGCCAGCAGTCGAATCCCGGGACTGGGGCTCGACGAGCAGTACTTC.

V is TRBV20-1 and J is TRBJ2-7; D perhaps matches TRBD2 (6 bases). V gave up 3 bases and J gave up 2 bases, with 17 bases separating them. CDR3 length: 15 residues. In germline, CDR1 is DFQATT, CDR2 SNEGSKA (reference sequence). The CDR3 coding sequence is TGCAGTGCTAGGGGTCCAGGGAGGTTGGCCTACGAGCAGTACTTC. Its protein product is CSARGPGRLAYEQYF.

The chain uses TRBV28 and TRBJ1-1; no reliable D call. This CDR3 has 16 residues. With 4 bases removed from V and 3 bases from J, the gap between germline ends came to 18 bases. The germline gives CDR1 MDHEN, CDR2 SYDVKM. CDR3 sequence reads: CASSSVREGEDTEAFF. The CDR3 DNA follows: TGTGCCAGCAGTTCAGTTCGGGAGGGAGAGGACACTGAAGCTTTCTTT.

This chain uses TRBV24-1 with TRBJ2-1, with TRBD1 matching 7 bases. In germline, CDR1 is KGHDR, CDR2 SFDVKD. The junction had 12 bases not matched to a gene; V was cut back by 4 bases and J by 4 bases. The CDR3 is made up of 17 amino acids. CDR3 residues: CATSDPSTGQRYNEQFF. CDR3 in DNA: TGTGCCACCAGTGACCCCTCGACAGGGCAGCGGTACAATGAGCAGTTCTTC.